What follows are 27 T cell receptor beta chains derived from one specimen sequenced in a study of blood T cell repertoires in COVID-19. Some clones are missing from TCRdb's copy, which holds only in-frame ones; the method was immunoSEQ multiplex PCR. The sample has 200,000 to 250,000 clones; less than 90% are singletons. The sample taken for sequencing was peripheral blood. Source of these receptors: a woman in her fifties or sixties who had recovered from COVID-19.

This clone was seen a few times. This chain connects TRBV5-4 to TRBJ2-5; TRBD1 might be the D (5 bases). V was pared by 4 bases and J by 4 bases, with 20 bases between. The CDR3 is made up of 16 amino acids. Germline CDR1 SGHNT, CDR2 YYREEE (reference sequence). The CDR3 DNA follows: TGTGCCAGCAGCCGGCAGACAGCGAGAGTGGGAGAGACCCAGTACTTC. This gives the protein CASSRQTARVGETQYF.

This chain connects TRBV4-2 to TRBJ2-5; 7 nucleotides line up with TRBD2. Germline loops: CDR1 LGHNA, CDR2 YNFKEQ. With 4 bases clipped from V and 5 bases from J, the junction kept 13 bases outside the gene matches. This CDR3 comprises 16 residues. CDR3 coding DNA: TGTGCCAGCAGCCGATCCCACTCGGGGGGTTGGGAGACCCAGTACTTC. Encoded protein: CASSRSHSGGWETQYF.

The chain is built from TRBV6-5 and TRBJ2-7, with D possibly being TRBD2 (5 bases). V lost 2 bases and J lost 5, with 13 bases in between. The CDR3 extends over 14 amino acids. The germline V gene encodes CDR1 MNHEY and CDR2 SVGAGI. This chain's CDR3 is CASSYGTRMNEQYF. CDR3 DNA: TGTGCCAGCAGTTACGGAACTAGGATGAACGAGCAGTACTTC.

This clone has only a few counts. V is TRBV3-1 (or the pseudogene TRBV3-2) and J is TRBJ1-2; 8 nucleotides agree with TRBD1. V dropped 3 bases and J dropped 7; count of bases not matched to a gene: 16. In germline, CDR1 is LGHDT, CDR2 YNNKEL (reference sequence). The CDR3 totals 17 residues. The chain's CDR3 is CASSQVTGDVRGRGYTF. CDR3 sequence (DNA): TGTGCCAGCAGCCAGGTGACAGGGGATGTTAGGGGTCGTGGCTACACCTTC.

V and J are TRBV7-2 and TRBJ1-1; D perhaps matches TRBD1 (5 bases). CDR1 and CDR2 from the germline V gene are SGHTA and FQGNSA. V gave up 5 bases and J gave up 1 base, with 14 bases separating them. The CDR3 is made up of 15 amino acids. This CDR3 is CASSARGRENTEAFF. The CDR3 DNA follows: TGTGCCAGCAGCGCGAGAGGCAGGGAGAACACTGAAGCTTTCTTT.

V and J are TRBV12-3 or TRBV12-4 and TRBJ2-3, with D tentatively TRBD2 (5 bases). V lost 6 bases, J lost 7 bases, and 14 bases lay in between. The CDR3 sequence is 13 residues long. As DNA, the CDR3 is TGTGCCAGCAGGCCGAGGGCAGCAAATACGCAGTATTTT. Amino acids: CASRPRAANTQYF.

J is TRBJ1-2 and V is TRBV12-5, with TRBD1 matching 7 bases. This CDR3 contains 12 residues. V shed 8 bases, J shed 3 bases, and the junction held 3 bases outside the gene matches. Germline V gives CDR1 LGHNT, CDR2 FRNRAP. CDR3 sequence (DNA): TGTGCTAGTACAGGGGTGTACTATGGCTACACCTTC. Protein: CASTGVYYGYTF.

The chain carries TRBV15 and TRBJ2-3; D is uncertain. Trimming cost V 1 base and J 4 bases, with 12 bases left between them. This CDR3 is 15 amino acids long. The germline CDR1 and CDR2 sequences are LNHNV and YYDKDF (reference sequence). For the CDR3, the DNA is TGTGCCACCAGCAGAGGCCAAGCTCCGGCAGATACGCAGTATTTT. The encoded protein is CATSRGQAPADTQYF.

CDR3 sequence reads: CASSQYRGTEAFF. CDR3 in DNA: TGTGCCAGCAGCCAATACAGGGGCACTGAAGCTTTCTTT. The chain is built from TRBV14 and TRBJ1-1, with 7 bases matching TRBD1. Germline loops: CDR1 SGHDN, CDR2 FVKESK. This CDR3 is built from 13 residues. After removal of 2 bases from V and 4 bases from J, the junction contained 1 base not matched to a gene.

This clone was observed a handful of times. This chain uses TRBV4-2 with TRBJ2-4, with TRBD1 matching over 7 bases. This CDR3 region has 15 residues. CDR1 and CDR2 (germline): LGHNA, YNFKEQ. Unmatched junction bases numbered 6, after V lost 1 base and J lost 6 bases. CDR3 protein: CASSQGTGARNIQYF. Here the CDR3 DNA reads TGTGCCAGCAGCCAAGGTACAGGGGCGAGAAACATTCAGTACTTC.

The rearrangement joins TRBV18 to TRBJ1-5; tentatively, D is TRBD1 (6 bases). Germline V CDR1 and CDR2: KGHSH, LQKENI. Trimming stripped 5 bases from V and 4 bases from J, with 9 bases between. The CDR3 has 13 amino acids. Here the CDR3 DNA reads TGTGCCAGCTCATGGACAGAGAATCAGCCCCAGCATTTT. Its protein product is CASSWTENQPQHF.

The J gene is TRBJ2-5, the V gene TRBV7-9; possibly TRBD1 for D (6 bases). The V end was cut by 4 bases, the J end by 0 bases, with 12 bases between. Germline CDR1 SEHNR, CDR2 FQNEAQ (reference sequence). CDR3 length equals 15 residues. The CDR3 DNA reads TGTGCCAGCAGCTCGGGACAAGGCGACCAAGAGACCCAGTACTTC. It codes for CASSSGQGDQETQYF.

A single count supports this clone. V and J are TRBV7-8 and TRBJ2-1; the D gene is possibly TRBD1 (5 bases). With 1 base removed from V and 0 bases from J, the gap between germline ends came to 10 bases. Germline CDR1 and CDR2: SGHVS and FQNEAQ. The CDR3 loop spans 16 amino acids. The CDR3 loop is CASSLGGHSSYNEQFF. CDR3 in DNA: TGTGCCAGCAGCTTAGGGGGCCACAGCTCCTACAATGAGCAGTTCTTC.

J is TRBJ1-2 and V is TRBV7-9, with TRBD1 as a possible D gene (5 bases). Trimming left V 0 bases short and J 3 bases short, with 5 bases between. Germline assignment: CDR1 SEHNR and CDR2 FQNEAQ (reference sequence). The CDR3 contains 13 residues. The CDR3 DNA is TGTGCCAGCAGCTTAGCAGGGGACTATGGCTACACCTTC. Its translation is CASSLAGDYGYTF.

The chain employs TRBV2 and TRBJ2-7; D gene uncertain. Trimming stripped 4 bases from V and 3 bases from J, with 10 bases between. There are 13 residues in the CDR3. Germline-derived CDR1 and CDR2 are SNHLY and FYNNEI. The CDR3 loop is CASSVFVNYEQYF. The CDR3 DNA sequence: TGTGCCAGCAGTGTGTTCGTTAACTACGAGCAGTACTTC.

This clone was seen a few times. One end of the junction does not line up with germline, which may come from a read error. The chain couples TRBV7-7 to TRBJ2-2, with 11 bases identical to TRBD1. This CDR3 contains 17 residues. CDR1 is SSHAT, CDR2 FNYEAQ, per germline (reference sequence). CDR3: CASSFVQGQGASGELFF. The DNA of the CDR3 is TGTGCTAGCAGTTTCGTTCAAGGACAGGGGGCGTCCGGGGAGCTGTTTTTT. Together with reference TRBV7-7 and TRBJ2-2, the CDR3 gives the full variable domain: GAGVSQSPRYKVTKRGQDVTLRCDPISSHATLYWYQQALGQGPEFLTYFNYEAQPDKSGLPSDRFSAERPEGSISTLTIQRTEQRDSAMYRCASSFVQGQGASGELFFGEGSRLTVL.

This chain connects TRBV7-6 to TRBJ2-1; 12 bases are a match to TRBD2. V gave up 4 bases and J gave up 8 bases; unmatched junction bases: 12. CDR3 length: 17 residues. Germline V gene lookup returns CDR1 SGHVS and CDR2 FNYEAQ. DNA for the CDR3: TGTGCCAGCAGCTCACGAGGGGCGCTAGCGGGGGGGCATGAGCAGTTCTTC. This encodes CASSSRGALAGGHEQFF.

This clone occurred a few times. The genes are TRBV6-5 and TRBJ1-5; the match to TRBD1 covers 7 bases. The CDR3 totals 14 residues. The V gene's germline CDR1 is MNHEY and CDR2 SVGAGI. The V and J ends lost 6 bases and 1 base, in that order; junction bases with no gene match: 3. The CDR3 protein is CASSPRGSNQPQHF. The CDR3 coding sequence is TGTGCCAGCAGCCCCAGGGGGAGCAATCAGCCCCAGCATTTT.

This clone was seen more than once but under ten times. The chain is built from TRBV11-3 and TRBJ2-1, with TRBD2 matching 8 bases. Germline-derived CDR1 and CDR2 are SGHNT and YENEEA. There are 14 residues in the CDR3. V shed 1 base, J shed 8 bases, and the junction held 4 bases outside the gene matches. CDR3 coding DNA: TGTGCCAGCAGCTTAGGGTACGGGGGGGATGAGCAGTTCTTC. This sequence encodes CASSLGYGGDEQFF.

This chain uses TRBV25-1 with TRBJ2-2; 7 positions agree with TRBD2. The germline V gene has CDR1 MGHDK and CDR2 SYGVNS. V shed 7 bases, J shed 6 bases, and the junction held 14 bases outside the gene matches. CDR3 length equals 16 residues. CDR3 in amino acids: CASIGPSGVQAGELFF. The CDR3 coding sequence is TGTGCCAGCATCGGTCCTAGCGGTGTTCAGGCCGGGGAGCTGTTTTTT.

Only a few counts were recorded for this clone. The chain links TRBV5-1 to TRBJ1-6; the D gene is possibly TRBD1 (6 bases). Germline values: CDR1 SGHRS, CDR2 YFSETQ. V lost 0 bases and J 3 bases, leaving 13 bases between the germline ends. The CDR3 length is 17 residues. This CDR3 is CASSLATGARYNSPLHF. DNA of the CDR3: TGCGCCAGCAGCTTGGCGACAGGAGCCCGCTATAATTCACCCCTCCACTTT.

This chain's CDR3 is CASSNDRGHEQYF. CDR3 nucleotide sequence: TGTGCCAGTAGTAATGACAGGGGCCACGAGCAGTACTTC. V and J are TRBV19 and TRBJ2-7, with TRBD1 matching 8 bases. With 4 bases clipped from V and 5 bases from J, the junction kept 4 bases outside the gene matches. CDR1 LNHDA and CDR2 SQIVND come from the germline V gene (reference sequence). The CDR3 is made up of 13 amino acids.

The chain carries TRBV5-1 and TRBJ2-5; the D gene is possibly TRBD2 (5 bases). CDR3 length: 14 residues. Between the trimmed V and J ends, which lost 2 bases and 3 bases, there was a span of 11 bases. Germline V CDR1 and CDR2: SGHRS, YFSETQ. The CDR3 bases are TGCGCCAGCAGCTTCCTCTGGGGAGAAGAGACCCAGTACTTC. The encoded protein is CASSFLWGEETQYF.

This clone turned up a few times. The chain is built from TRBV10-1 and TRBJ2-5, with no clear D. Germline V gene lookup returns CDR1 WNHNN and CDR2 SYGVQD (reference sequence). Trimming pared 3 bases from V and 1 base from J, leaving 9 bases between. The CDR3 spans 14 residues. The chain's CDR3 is CASSDFQAQETQYF. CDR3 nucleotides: TGCGCCAGCAGTGATTTCCAGGCCCAAGAGACCCAGTACTTC.

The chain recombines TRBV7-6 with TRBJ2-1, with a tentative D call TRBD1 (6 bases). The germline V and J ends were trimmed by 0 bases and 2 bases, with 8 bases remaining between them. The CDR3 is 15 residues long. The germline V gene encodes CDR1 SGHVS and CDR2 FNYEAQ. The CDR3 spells CASSLAGAAYNEQFF. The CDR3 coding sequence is TGTGCCAGCAGCTTAGCGGGGGCCGCCTACAATGAGCAGTTCTTC. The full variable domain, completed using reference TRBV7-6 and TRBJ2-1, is GAGVSQSPRYKVTKRGQDVALRCDPISGHVSLYWYRQALGQGPEFLTYFNYEAQQDKSGLPNDRFSAERPEGSISTLTIQRTEQRDSAMYRCASSLAGAAYNEQFFGPGTRLTVL.

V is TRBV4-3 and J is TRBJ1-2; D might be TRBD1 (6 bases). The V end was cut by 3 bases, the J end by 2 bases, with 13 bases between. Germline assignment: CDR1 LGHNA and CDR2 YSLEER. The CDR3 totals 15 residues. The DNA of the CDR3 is TGCGCCAGCAGCCAGGAAGGGGGAGGGAACTATGGCTACACCTTC. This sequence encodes CASSQEGGGNYGYTF.

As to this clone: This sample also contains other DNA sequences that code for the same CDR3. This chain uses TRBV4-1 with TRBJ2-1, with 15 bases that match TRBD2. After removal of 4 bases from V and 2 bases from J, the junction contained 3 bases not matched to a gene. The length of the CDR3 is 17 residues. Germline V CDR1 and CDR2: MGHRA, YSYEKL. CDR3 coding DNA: TGCGCCAGCAGCCTTCGGACTAGCGGGGGGGCCTACAATGAGCAGTTCTTC. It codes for CASSLRTSGGAYNEQFF.